These T cell receptor beta chains were read from a single sample in a study of CD8 T cells in ankylosing spondylitis. MiXCR was run by TCRdb on the 5' RACE reads, yielding one entry per CDR3 protein. This sample has a few hundred thousand distinct CDR3 sequences, with 18% found just once. The sequenced sample was blood, either unsorted or a sorted T cell fraction (not recorded which). The receptors originated from a male donor with ankylosing spondylitis or in good health (not recorded which). The CDR3 runs from the conserved cysteine through the conserved F or W. The D gene is left open where the match is weak. A clone size is listed for some rows: how often the clone was seen (once, few, many), or a class if it is expanded.

d_call: TRBD2
v_call: TRBV20-1
j_call: TRBJ2-3
clone_size: -
cdr3_nt: TGCAGTGCTGACCTCTGGGACTACCCAGATACGCAGTATTTT
cdr3_aa: CSADLWDYPDTQYF

d_call: -
v_call: TRBV5-6
j_call: TRBJ2-7
clone_size: many
cdr3_nt: TGTGCCAGCAGCTTGGGCTCAGGAGCCTTTTACGAGCAGTACTTC
cdr3_aa: CASSLGSGAFYEQYF

d_call: -
v_call: TRBV27
j_call: TRBJ1-2
clone_size: few
cdr3_nt: TGTGCCAGCAGTTTTTGGCAGGGGATGGGGAACGGGGGCTACACCTTC
cdr3_aa: CASSFWQGMGNGGYTF

d_call: -
v_call: TRBV4-3
j_call: TRBJ2-5
clone_size: -
cdr3_nt: TGCGCCAGCAGCCAAGATCGCGACCCGGGAGAGACCCAGTACTTC
cdr3_aa: CASSQDRDPGETQYF

d_call: -
v_call: TRBV27
j_call: TRBJ1-1
clone_size: -
cdr3_nt: TGTGCCAGCAGGGACTCCATGAACACTGAAGCTTTCTTT
cdr3_aa: CASRDSMNTEAFF

d_call: -
v_call: TRBV18
j_call: TRBJ2-7
clone_size: few
cdr3_nt: TGTGCCAGCTCATCGCATGACAGGCTGGACGAGCAGTACTTC
cdr3_aa: CASSSHDRLDEQYF

d_call: TRBD2
v_call: TRBV5-1
j_call: TRBJ2-7
clone_size: -
cdr3_nt: TGCGCCAGCAGCCCACCGGGACTAGCGGGAGTCAGTGAGCAGTACTTC
cdr3_aa: CASSPPGLAGVSEQYF

d_call: TRBD2
v_call: TRBV27
j_call: TRBJ2-3
clone_size: few
cdr3_nt: TGTGCCAGCAGCATCGGCGCGGGAGAGGGAGATACGCAGTATTTT
cdr3_aa: CASSIGAGEGDTQYF

d_call: TRBD2
v_call: TRBV18
j_call: TRBJ2-1
clone_size: -
cdr3_nt: TGTGCCAGCTCACTCGGACTAGCGGGAGCAGTAGCTGAGCAGTTCTTC
cdr3_aa: CASSLGLAGAVAEQFF

d_call: -
v_call: TRBV4-1
j_call: TRBJ2-2
clone_size: -
cdr3_nt: TGCGCCAGCAGCCAGCGGCAGGGGAACACCGGGGAGCTGTTTTTT
cdr3_aa: CASSQRQGNTGELFF

d_call: TRBD1
v_call: TRBV4-1
j_call: TRBJ2-7
clone_size: few
cdr3_nt: TGCGCCAGCAGCGAACAGGGGGTCGGCGACGAGCAGTACTTC
cdr3_aa: CASSEQGVGDEQYF

d_call: TRBD2
v_call: TRBV29-1
j_call: TRBJ2-1
clone_size: few
cdr3_nt: TGCAGCGCCGAACCGGGACTAGGGATCTACAATGAGCAGTTCTTC
cdr3_aa: CSAEPGLGIYNEQFF

d_call: TRBD2
v_call: TRBV9
j_call: TRBJ2-1
clone_size: -
cdr3_nt: TGTGCCAGCAGCGTATGGGGTAGCGGGGGATCCTACAATGAGCAGTTCTTC
cdr3_aa: CASSVWGSGGSYNEQFF

d_call: -
v_call: TRBV7-2
j_call: TRBJ2-2
clone_size: few
cdr3_nt: TGTGCCAGCAGCCATCGTCGGGGGAGCGGCACCGGGGAGCTGTTTTTT
cdr3_aa: CASSHRRGSGTGELFF

d_call: TRBD2
v_call: TRBV25-1
j_call: TRBJ2-3
clone_size: -
cdr3_nt: TGTGCCAGCAGTGATCCCCAGCGGGAGGGTACAGATACGCAGTATTTT
cdr3_aa: CASSDPQREGTDTQYF

d_call: TRBD2
v_call: TRBV4-2
j_call: TRBJ2-7
clone_size: -
cdr3_nt: TGTGCCAGCAGCCAACTGAACTTTCTAGCGGGACTGGACGAGCAGTACTTC
cdr3_aa: CASSQLNFLAGLDEQYF

d_call: -
v_call: TRBV6-5
j_call: TRBJ2-4
clone_size: many
cdr3_nt: TGTGCCAGCAGTTACCCGTTGGGGGAAGCCAAAAACATTCAGTACTTC
cdr3_aa: CASSYPLGEAKNIQYF

d_call: TRBD1
v_call: TRBV5-1
j_call: TRBJ2-7
clone_size: few
cdr3_nt: TGCGCCAGCAGCTTAAGACAGGGGGCTCTCAACGAGCAGTACTTC
cdr3_aa: CASSLRQGALNEQYF

d_call: -
v_call: TRBV25-1
j_call: TRBJ2-2
clone_size: few
cdr3_nt: TGTGCCAGCAGTGGGGGCAGCACCGGGGAGCTGTTTTTT
cdr3_aa: CASSGGSTGELFF

d_call: -
v_call: TRBV9
j_call: TRBJ2-1
clone_size: -
cdr3_nt: TGTGCCAGCAGCCCCCGTCGAGGAGGGCCAGATGAGCAGTTCTTC
cdr3_aa: CASSPRRGGPDEQFF

d_call: -
v_call: TRBV7-9
j_call: TRBJ2-7
clone_size: many
cdr3_nt: TGTGCCAGCAGCTTATCCCCTGCCTACGAGCAGTACTTC
cdr3_aa: CASSLSPAYEQYF

d_call: TRBD1
v_call: TRBV4-3
j_call: TRBJ2-1
clone_size: -
cdr3_nt: TGCGCCAGCAGCCAAGATCACGGGACAGGGCATGAGCAGTTCTTC
cdr3_aa: CASSQDHGTGHEQFF

d_call: TRBD2
v_call: TRBV27
j_call: TRBJ2-1
clone_size: few
cdr3_nt: TGTGCCAGCAGTGGGCTAGCGGGAGGGCCGTATGAGCAGTTCTTC
cdr3_aa: CASSGLAGGPYEQFF

d_call: -
v_call: TRBV29-1
j_call: TRBJ2-7
clone_size: -
cdr3_nt: TGCAGCGCCATCTCGGACGATCGGCTATATGACGAGCAGTACTTC
cdr3_aa: CSAISDDRLYDEQYF

d_call: -
v_call: TRBV4-1
j_call: TRBJ2-5
clone_size: -
cdr3_nt: TGCGCCAGCAGCCAAGCCCCAGGGTTCCAAGAGACCCAGTACTTC
cdr3_aa: CASSQAPGFQETQYF

d_call: -
v_call: TRBV29-1
j_call: TRBJ2-3
clone_size: -
cdr3_nt: TGCAGCGTTGAAGGGGCCGGAGGGGCAGATACGCAGTATTTT
cdr3_aa: CSVEGAGGADTQYF

d_call: TRBD1
v_call: TRBV4-2
j_call: TRBJ2-6
clone_size: -
cdr3_nt: TGTGCCAGCAGCCAGCTTGCGACAGGGTCGTATTCTGCTGGGGCCAACGTCCTGACTTTC
cdr3_aa: CASSQLATGSYSAGANVLTF

d_call: -
v_call: TRBV10-3
j_call: TRBJ1-2
clone_size: once
cdr3_nt: TGTGCCATCAGTGAGTCTGGGTACCCGGGAGACGGCTACACCTTC
cdr3_aa: CAISESGYPGDGYTF

d_call: TRBD2
v_call: TRBV7-9
j_call: TRBJ2-1
clone_size: few
cdr3_nt: TGTGCCAGCAGCTTAACAGCCGGGACTAGCCAAAGGGAGCAGTTCTTC
cdr3_aa: CASSLTAGTSQREQFF

d_call: -
v_call: TRBV7-8
j_call: TRBJ2-1
clone_size: -
cdr3_nt: TGTGCCAGCAGCCTGATGTTACAGGAGGGGTACAATGAGCAGTTCTTC
cdr3_aa: CASSLMLQEGYNEQFF

d_call: TRBD1
v_call: TRBV2
j_call: TRBJ2-1
clone_size: once
cdr3_nt: TGTGCCAGCAGTGAAGAGAGGTCAGGACAGGGTCTCGATGAGCAGTTCTTC
cdr3_aa: CASSEERSGQGLDEQFF

d_call: -
v_call: TRBV12-3/TRBV12-4
j_call: TRBJ2-7
clone_size: -
cdr3_nt: TGTGCCAGCAGTTTACGGCAGGTCCCCTACGAGCAGTACTTC
cdr3_aa: CASSLRQVPYEQYF

d_call: -
v_call: TRBV6-5
j_call: TRBJ2-6
clone_size: few
cdr3_nt: TGTGCCAGCAGTTTCAGGACACCCTCTGGGGCCAACGTCCTGACTTTC
cdr3_aa: CASSFRTPSGANVLTF

d_call: -
v_call: TRBV12-3/TRBV12-4
j_call: TRBJ2-7
clone_size: few
cdr3_nt: TGTGCCAGCAGTTTGGTGGGTTTATACGAGCAGTACTTC
cdr3_aa: CASSLVGLYEQYF

d_call: -
v_call: TRBV18
j_call: TRBJ2-7
clone_size: few
cdr3_nt: TGTGCCAGCTCACCAGGACACAACTACGAGCAGTACTTC
cdr3_aa: CASSPGHNYEQYF

d_call: TRBD2
v_call: TRBV7-6
j_call: TRBJ2-1
clone_size: -
cdr3_nt: TGTGCCAGCAGCTTAGTCAGCGGCGGGAGCTCCTACAATGAGCAGTTCTTC
cdr3_aa: CASSLVSGGSSYNEQFF

d_call: -
v_call: TRBV29-1
j_call: TRBJ2-3
clone_size: -
cdr3_nt: TGCAGCGTTGAAGGTCTTACAGGGCTCCGCACAGATACGCAGTATTTT
cdr3_aa: CSVEGLTGLRTDTQYF

d_call: -
v_call: TRBV7-2
j_call: TRBJ2-3
clone_size: -
cdr3_nt: TGTGCCAGCAGTCCACTAGCCCAGAGCACAGATACGCAGTATTTT
cdr3_aa: CASSPLAQSTDTQYF

d_call: TRBD2
v_call: TRBV5-1
j_call: TRBJ2-1
clone_size: -
cdr3_nt: TGCGCCAGCAGCCCATGGACTAGTGGCGATGAGCAGTTCTTC
cdr3_aa: CASSPWTSGDEQFF

d_call: TRBD2
v_call: TRBV4-1
j_call: TRBJ2-2
clone_size: few
cdr3_nt: TGCGCCAGCAGCCAAGAACTAGCGGGAGTCGGGGCCGGGGAGCTGTTTTTT
cdr3_aa: CASSQELAGVGAGELFF

d_call: -
v_call: TRBV7-3
j_call: TRBJ2-1
clone_size: -
cdr3_nt: TGTGCCAGCAGCTCCACTAGCCAGGGGAATGAGCAGTTCTTC
cdr3_aa: CASSSTSQGNEQFF

d_call: TRBD2
v_call: TRBV29-1
j_call: TRBJ2-1
clone_size: -
cdr3_nt: TGCAGCGCCAGCGGGAGGGTAGTAAATGAGCAGTTCTTC
cdr3_aa: CSASGRVVNEQFF

d_call: -
v_call: TRBV7-9
j_call: TRBJ2-1
clone_size: -
cdr3_nt: TGTGCCAGCAGCCCCCCGGCTTTTGTTGAGCAGTTCTTC
cdr3_aa: CASSPPAFVEQFF

d_call: -
v_call: TRBV10-3
j_call: TRBJ1-1
clone_size: -
cdr3_nt: TGTGCCATCAGTGATTTGGGGAAAGGGAGAAGGGAAACTGAAGCTTTCTTT
cdr3_aa: CAISDLGKGRRETEAFF

d_call: TRBD2
v_call: TRBV19
j_call: TRBJ2-1
clone_size: -
cdr3_nt: TGTGCCAGTAGTATAGTGACTAGCGGGAGTGATGAGCAGTTCTTC
cdr3_aa: CASSIVTSGSDEQFF

d_call: TRBD2
v_call: TRBV4-3
j_call: TRBJ2-2
clone_size: many
cdr3_nt: TGCGCCAGCAGCCAAGATTTAGGGACTAGCGGGAGTCTCACCGGGGAGCTGTTTTTT
cdr3_aa: CASSQDLGTSGSLTGELFF

d_call: TRBD2
v_call: TRBV7-2
j_call: TRBJ2-3
clone_size: -
cdr3_nt: TGTGCCAGCAGCCTGACTAGCGGGAGGCATAGCACAGATACGCAGTATTTT
cdr3_aa: CASSLTSGRHSTDTQYF

d_call: -
v_call: TRBV6-1
j_call: TRBJ1-5
clone_size: -
cdr3_nt: TGTGCCAGCGGTGAAATTAGCAATCAGCCCCAGCATTTT
cdr3_aa: CASGEISNQPQHF

d_call: -
v_call: TRBV6-2/TRBV6-3
j_call: TRBJ2-1
clone_size: many
cdr3_nt: TGTGCCAGCAGTTACTCGACAGCCGGACTGGACTACAATGAGCAGTTCTTC
cdr3_aa: CASSYSTAGLDYNEQFF

d_call: -
v_call: TRBV2
j_call: TRBJ2-1
clone_size: -
cdr3_nt: TGTGCCAGCAACCGTGCCAAGGACTACAATGAGCAGTTCTTC
cdr3_aa: CASNRAKDYNEQFF

d_call: TRBD1
v_call: TRBV10-3
j_call: TRBJ2-5
clone_size: -
cdr3_nt: TGTGCCATCAGCGAGGACAGGGCGTTGGTAGAGACCCAGTACTTC
cdr3_aa: CAISEDRALVETQYF

d_call: TRBD2
v_call: TRBV7-7
j_call: TRBJ2-1
clone_size: -
cdr3_nt: TGTGCTAGCAGCTCGGGACTAGCGGGAGTTCATGAGCAGTTCTTC
cdr3_aa: CASSSGLAGVHEQFF

d_call: -
v_call: TRBV12-3/TRBV12-4
j_call: TRBJ2-6
clone_size: few
cdr3_nt: TGTGCCAGCAGTATCCCAGGTTACTCTGGGGCCAACGTCCTGACTTTC
cdr3_aa: CASSIPGYSGANVLTF

d_call: -
v_call: TRBV20-1
j_call: TRBJ2-7
clone_size: few
cdr3_nt: TGCAGTGCTTCTTATTTCCAGGGTTCCTACGAGCAGTACTTC
cdr3_aa: CSASYFQGSYEQYF

d_call: TRBD1
v_call: TRBV7-9
j_call: TRBJ2-7
clone_size: -
cdr3_nt: TGTGCCAGCAGCTTAGTAGTACCCGGGACAGGGTCATGGGAGCAGTACTTC
cdr3_aa: CASSLVVPGTGSWEQYF